This T cell receptor beta chain was sequenced for a study of cytomegalovirus exposure and HLA in healthy donors. The PCR was carried out with 60 Vbeta primers and 13 Jbeta primers. Using immunoSEQ multiplex PCR, the repertoire was profiled, and TCRdb retains in-frame clones only, with some absent. The table lists 60,000 or so clones, roughly 77% of them singletons. This clonotype was obtained from a woman aged 40 to 50 in good health and CMV-seropositive. Sequenced input: PBMCs.

CDR3 region: CASSVYRGREKLFF. In DNA, the CDR3 is TGTGCCAGCAGCGTGTACAGGGGACGGGAAAAACTGTTTTTT. The chain joins TRBV11-2 to TRBJ1-4, with 7 bases aligning to TRBD1. The germline V gene has CDR1 SGHAT and CDR2 FQNNGV. The CDR3 covers 14 residues. The V gene end was trimmed by 5 bases and the J gene end by 8 bases; junction bases not matched to a gene: 8.